Detailed here is one T cell receptor (beta chain). This sample is part of a study of chemoradiotherapy in HPV16-positive cancers. Over chemoradiotherapy, repertoires were sampled more than once. Sequenced by immunoSEQ multiplex PCR; TCRdb stores in-frame clones only, minus some. The repertoire has tens of thousands of clones, more than 75% of them found once; the top ten carry about 3.5%. Specimen: blood, collected from a patient who underwent chemoradiotherapy. The sequence was collected from a human donor with HPV-associated anogenital cancer.

The CDR3 DNA follows: TGTGCCTGGAGTGACCCTCAGGGAGGCGGCAATCAGCCCCAGCATTTT. Translating it yields CAWSDPQGGGNQPQHF. The chain joins TRBV30 to TRBJ1-5; weak D call: TRBD1 (5 bases). V was pared by 1 base and J by 2 bases, with 15 bases between. The CDR3 length is 16 residues. Germline lookup yields CDR1 GTSNPN and CDR2 SVGIG (reference sequence).